Listed here are 26 T cell receptor beta chains from one sample, sequenced in a study of T cell responses to AZD1222 COVID-19 vaccine. TCRdb keeps only in-frame clones here, not all; method: immunoSEQ multiplex PCR. This sample has under 150,000 clones, with over 80% found just once. The sample here was peripheral blood, taken on day 0 of MenACWY control vaccination. Receptors originate from an adult in good health.

V usage is TRBV7-2 and J usage is TRBJ1-1; maybe TRBD1 (6 bases). V shed 2 bases and J shed 4 bases, with 11 bases lying between them. Germline V gives CDR1 SGHTA, CDR2 FQGNSA. The CDR3 length is 14 residues. The DNA of the CDR3 is TGTGCCAGCAGCTTATTGGTGGGGGCCACTGAAGCTTTCTTT. This translates into CASSLLVGATEAFF.

The rearrangement uses TRBV4-1 and TRBJ2-7, with D possibly called TRBD1 or TRBD2 (5 bases each). This CDR3 spans 15 amino acids. V was shortened by 2 bases and J by 7 bases, with 18 bases between the two germline ends. Germline CDR1 and CDR2: MGHRA and YSYEKL. Here the CDR3 reads CASSQQLGPLGEQYF. The DNA of the CDR3 is TGCGCCAGCAGCCAACAGCTGGGACCCCTGGGGGAGCAGTACTTC.

This clone was observed once. This chain connects TRBV29-1 to TRBJ2-1; TRBD2 matches at 10 bases. The CDR3 sequence is 14 residues long. Germline CDR1 SQVTM, CDR2 ANQGSEA. The V segment lost 5 bases and the J segment 7 bases; nucleotides outside the gene matches: 8. This chain's CDR3 is CSVFLAGERNEQFF. Written as DNA, the CDR3 is TGCAGCGTTTTTCTAGCGGGAGAGCGGAATGAGCAGTTCTTC.

The chain links TRBV6-1 to TRBJ2-5, with D perhaps matching TRBD2 (5 bases). Germline assignment: CDR1 MNHNS and CDR2 SASEGT. Trimming took off 2 bases at V and 4 bases at J, with 11 bases between the two ends. The CDR3 loop spans 14 amino acids. The DNA for the CDR3 is TGTGCCAGCAGTGAACAACTAGTCCTAGAGACCCAGTACTTC. Its protein is CASSEQLVLETQYF.

V is TRBV14 and J is TRBJ1-4; D remains ambiguous. In germline, CDR1 is SGHDN, CDR2 FVKESK. The V and J ends lost 5 bases and 1 base respectively, with 11 bases between them. The CDR3 covers 15 residues. This CDR3 is CASSEKWGTNEKLFF. CDR3 bases: TGTGCCAGCAGCGAGAAATGGGGAACTAATGAAAAACTGTTTTTT.

This chain links TRBV2 with TRBJ1-1; TRBD1 might be the D (5 bases). CDR3 length equals 12 residues. Germline lookup yields CDR1 SNHLY and CDR2 FYNNEI. Trimming took off 3 bases at V and 8 bases at J, with 10 bases between the two ends. The CDR3 sequence: CASSEERGEAFF. The CDR3, as DNA: TGTGCCAGCAGTGAGGAACGGGGGGAAGCTTTCTTT.

This chain joins TRBV19 and TRBJ2-1, with 11 bases lining up with TRBD2. J gave up 3 bases and V 1 base, and 5 bases lay outside the gene matches. Germline CDR1 LNHDA, CDR2 SQIVND (reference sequence). The CDR3 consists of 17 residues. CDR3 coding DNA: TGTGCCAGTAGTATAGGCGGGACTAGCGGCAGCTACAATGAGCAGTTCTTC. Protein product: CASSIGGTSGSYNEQFF.

The chain is built from TRBV6-5 and TRBJ2-1; 14 bases fit TRBD2. CDR1 is MNHEY and CDR2 is SVGAGI in the germline V gene. The V segment lost 6 bases and the J segment 8 bases; nucleotides outside the gene matches: 6. The CDR3 runs to 15 residues. The chain's CDR3 is CASSGLAGGGYEQFF. The CDR3 DNA is TGTGCCAGCAGCGGACTAGCGGGAGGTGGCTATGAGCAGTTCTTC.

The chain carries TRBV15 and TRBJ1-2, with no clear D. There are 12 residues in the CDR3. Trimming shortened V by 4 bases and J by 5 bases, and 8 bases separated the two germline ends. Germline-derived CDR1 and CDR2 are LNHNV and YYDKDF (reference sequence). The CDR3 reads CATSTSWYGYTF. CDR3 coding DNA: TGTGCCACCAGCACATCTTGGTATGGCTACACCTTC.

J is TRBJ2-1 and V is TRBV30, with 7 positions matching TRBD2. CDR3 length: 10 amino acids. V lost 5 bases, J lost 9 bases, and 1 base stayed unmatched. Germline V gene sequence: CDR1 GTSNPN, CDR2 SVGIG (reference sequence). The CDR3 DNA reads as TGTGCCTGGGGGGGGGTTGAGCAGTTCTTC. This sequence encodes CAWGGVEQFF.

The CDR3, as DNA: TGTGCCAGCAGCCCCGGGACTAGCGGGGGTTTCGGGTTAGATACGCAGTATTTT. This sequence encodes CASSPGTSGGFGLDTQYF. The gene calls are TRBV5-4 and TRBJ2-3; 14 bases map to TRBD2. CDR3 length: 18 amino acids. V was clipped by 4 bases and J by 5 bases; unmatched bases: 12. Germline V gene data show CDR1 as SGHNT and CDR2 as YYREEE (reference sequence).

CDR3 protein: CASSLRQFANTGELFF. DNA for the CDR3: TGTGCCAGCAGCTTGCGACAGTTCGCGAACACCGGGGAGCTGTTTTTT. The chain is built from TRBV7-9 and TRBJ2-2; possible D gene TRBD1, 5 bases. CDR3 length: 16 residues. The V gene's germline CDR1 is SEHNR and CDR2 FQNEAQ (reference sequence). V gave up 3 bases and J gave up 0 bases, with 11 bases separating them.

The chain joins TRBV19 to TRBJ1-2; 7 bases are a match to TRBD1. The ends lost 10 bases at V and 6 bases at J; junction bases unmatched: 5. Germline V gene lookup returns CDR1 LNHDA and CDR2 SQIVND (reference sequence). The CDR3 extends over 11 amino acids. CDR3 sequence: CATPQGDGYTF. As DNA, the CDR3 is TGTGCCACCCCGCAGGGGGATGGCTACACCTTC. Filled out from reference TRBV19 and TRBJ1-2, the complete variable domain reads DGGITQSPKYLFRKEGQNVTLSCEQNLNHDAMYWYRQDPGQGLRLIYYSQIVNDFQKGDIAEGYSVSREKKESFPLTVTSAQKNPTAFYLCATPQGDGYTFGSGTRLTVV.

This clone was detected only a few times. V usage is TRBV4-1 and J usage is TRBJ1-2, with a possible D match to TRBD1 (6 bases). The CDR3 consists of 13 residues. Germline V gene sequence: CDR1 MGHRA, CDR2 YSYEKL. Trimming shortened V by 0 bases and J by 8 bases, and 10 bases separated the two germline ends. The DNA of the CDR3 is TGCGCCAGCAGCCAAGAAACAGGGATCGGCTACACCTTC. Its translation: CASSQETGIGYTF.

CDR3 in amino acids: CASSSGTGGQPQHF. CDR3 nucleotide sequence: TGCGCCAGCAGCTCCGGGACAGGGGGTCAGCCCCAGCATTTT. The V and J genes are TRBV5-1 and TRBJ1-5; 11 bases agree with TRBD1. The CDR3 has 14 amino acids. The V segment lost 3 bases and the J segment 6 bases; nucleotides outside the gene matches: 2. Germline CDR1 SGHRS, CDR2 YFSETQ.

The chain uses TRBV15 and TRBJ2-7, with D perhaps matching TRBD2 (5 bases). Germline loops: CDR1 LNHNV, CDR2 YYDKDF (reference sequence). There are 14 residues in the CDR3. Deletions cut 1 base from V and 0 bases from J, with 7 bases between. This CDR3 is CATSRGTLSYEQYF. In DNA form, the CDR3 reads TGTGCCACCAGCAGAGGGACTCTCTCCTACGAGCAGTACTTC.

The chain carries TRBV2 and TRBJ2-5; 7 nucleotides align to TRBD1. From germline, CDR1 is SNHLY and CDR2 FYNNEI. The CDR3 is 14 residues long. Germline trimming cut 6 bases from V and 0 bases from J; bases unmatched to any gene: 4. DNA of the CDR3: TGTGCCAGCAGCTATAGGGGGCACCAAGAGACCCAGTACTTC. Protein sequence: CASSYRGHQETQYF.

This chain uses TRBV10-3 with TRBJ2-1, with 7 positions matching TRBD2. The CDR3 is 15 residues long. After removal of 2 bases from V and 5 bases from J, the junction contained 6 bases not matched to a gene. Germline CDR1 ENHRY, CDR2 SYGVKD. Here the CDR3 DNA reads TGTGCCATCAGTGAGAAGGGGACTACAAACAATGAGCAGTTCTTC. Protein sequence: CAISEKGTTNNEQFF.

The rearrangement uses TRBV20-1 and TRBJ1-4; D not resolved. V was pared by 3 bases and J by 3 bases, with 11 bases between. This CDR3 region has 14 residues. From germline, CDR1 is DFQATT and CDR2 SNEGSKA (reference sequence). DNA for the CDR3: TGCAGTGCTAGTGGTGGAGCAGCTAATGAAAAACTGTTTTTT. Its protein product is CSASGGAANEKLFF.

This clone appeared a single time. This rearrangement joins TRBV10-2 to TRBJ2-1; D unresolved. The CDR3 length is 13 residues. Germline V gene data show CDR1 as WSHSY and CDR2 as SAAADI. V shed 7 bases and J shed 4 bases, with 11 bases lying between them. The CDR3: CASKAFGYNEQFF. CDR3 in DNA: TGCGCCAGCAAAGCTTTCGGGTACAATGAGCAGTTCTTC.

This chain connects TRBV19 to TRBJ2-3; D is perhaps TRBD2 (5 bases). The germline V gene encodes CDR1 LNHDA and CDR2 SQIVND (reference sequence). Trimming removed 7 bases at V and 4 bases at J, with 15 bases between. This CDR3 comprises 14 residues. In DNA, the CDR3 is TGTGCCAGTAAACAGAGCGGCAGATCAGATACGCAGTATTTT. This encodes CASKQSGRSDTQYF.

The chain uses TRBV28 and TRBJ2-7; 9 nucleotides line up with TRBD2. The germline V gene has CDR1 MDHEN and CDR2 SYDVKM. The CDR3 consists of 14 residues. Trimming removed 3 bases from V and 3 bases from J; junction bases left unmatched: 3. The CDR3 region has the DNA TGTGCCAGCAGTTTTTCTAGCGGGAACTACGAGCAGTACTTC. This codes for CASSFSSGNYEQYF.

V is TRBV24-1 and J is TRBJ2-1, with D maybe TRBD1 (5 bases). Germline lookup yields CDR1 KGHDR and CDR2 SFDVKD. The CDR3 is 19 residues long. V gave up 1 base and J gave up 0 bases, with 18 bases separating them. CDR3: CATSDLVVGGAPSYNEQFF. CDR3 nucleotides: TGTGCCACCAGTGATTTAGTTGTGGGTGGGGCCCCCTCCTACAATGAGCAGTTCTTC.

V and J are TRBV19 and TRBJ1-5; the match to TRBD1 covers 8 bases. V lost 6 bases and J lost 6; bases outside the gene matches: 1. Germline loops: CDR1 LNHDA, CDR2 SQIVND (reference sequence). This CDR3 has 12 residues. DNA for the CDR3: TGTGCCAGTAGGGACAGGGCTCAGCCCCAGCATTTT. Translation gives CASRDRAQPQHF.

The rearrangement links TRBV11-2 to TRBJ2-7; D not certain. Per germline, CDR1 SGHAT and CDR2 FQNNGV. Trimming left V 5 bases short and J 3 bases short, with 14 bases between. The CDR3 has 14 amino acids. CDR3: CASSPNRVSYEQYF. The CDR3 bases are TGTGCCAGCAGCCCAAATAGGGTCAGCTACGAGCAGTACTTC.

This chain uses TRBV7-8 with TRBJ2-3, with D possibly being TRBD1 (6 bases). The V end was cut by 6 bases, the J end by 0 bases, with 10 bases between. Looked up from germline, CDR1 is SGHVS and CDR2 is FQNEAQ. The length of the CDR3 is 14 residues. The CDR3 coding sequence is TGTGCCAGCAGACAGGGACAAAGCACAGATACGCAGTATTTT. It is translated as CASRQGQSTDTQYF.